This T cell receptor (beta chain) stems from a study of Ad26.COV2.S vaccination and SARS-CoV-2 variants. Study information: The trial was COV1001 and the donor's arm was Ad26.COV2.S. Ad26.COV2.S, an intramuscular injection, was given once or twice 56 days apart. Findings and limits, study-wide: Vaccine recipients showed a spike-specific TCR breadth that was higher than in placebo recipients.

Here immunoSEQ multiplex PCR was the method, and the copy in TCRdb shows in-frame clones only, minus some. Here the sample spans approximately 250,000 clones, around 88% being singletons. Germline-derived CDR1 and CDR2 are MNHEY and SVGEGT. Trimming took 2 bases from V and 1 from J, leaving 5 bases between them. The CDR3 spans 13 residues. As regards this clone: No antigen is known for it.

Treatment defined: 19 received Ad26.COV2.S at low or high dose, single or two shots; five or six received placebo; per-sample allocation not given. Sampling took place 63 days after the first vaccine or placebo injection. Specimen: peripheral blood, collected in a trial of Ad26.COV2.S vaccine versus placebo. The gene calls are TRBV6-2 or TRBV6-3 and TRBJ1-1; no firm D call. The TCR sequence derives from a person aged 18-60 years who received the Ad26.COV2.S COVID-19 vaccine or a placebo. The CDR3 region is CASSYGQNTEAFF. As DNA, the CDR3 is TGTGCCAGCAGTTACGGTCAGAACACTGAAGCTTTCTTT.